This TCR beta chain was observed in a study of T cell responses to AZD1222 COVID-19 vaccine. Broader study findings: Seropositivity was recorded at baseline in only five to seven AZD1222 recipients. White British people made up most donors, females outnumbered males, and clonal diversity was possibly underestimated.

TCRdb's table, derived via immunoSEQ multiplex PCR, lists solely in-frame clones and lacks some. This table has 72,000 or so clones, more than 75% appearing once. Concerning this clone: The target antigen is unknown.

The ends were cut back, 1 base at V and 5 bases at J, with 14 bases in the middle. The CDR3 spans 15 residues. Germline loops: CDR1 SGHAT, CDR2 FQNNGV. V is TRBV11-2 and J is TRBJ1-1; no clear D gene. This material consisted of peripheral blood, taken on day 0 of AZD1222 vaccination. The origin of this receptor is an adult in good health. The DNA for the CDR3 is TGTGCCAGCAGCTTAGGATGGCAGTCTCGGACTGAAGCTTTCTTT. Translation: CASSLGWQSRTEAFF.